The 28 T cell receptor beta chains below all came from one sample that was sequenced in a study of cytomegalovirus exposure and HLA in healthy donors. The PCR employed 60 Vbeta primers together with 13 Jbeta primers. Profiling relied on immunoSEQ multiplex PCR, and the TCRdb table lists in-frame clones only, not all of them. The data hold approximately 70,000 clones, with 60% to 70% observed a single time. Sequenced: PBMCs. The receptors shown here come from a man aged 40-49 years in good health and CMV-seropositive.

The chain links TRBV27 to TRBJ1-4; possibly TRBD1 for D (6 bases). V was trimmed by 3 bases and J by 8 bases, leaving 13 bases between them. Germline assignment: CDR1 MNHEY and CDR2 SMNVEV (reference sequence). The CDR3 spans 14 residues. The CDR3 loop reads CASSFKGGGEKLFF. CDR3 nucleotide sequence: TGTGCCAGCAGTTTTAAAGGGGGTGGGGAAAAACTGTTTTTT.

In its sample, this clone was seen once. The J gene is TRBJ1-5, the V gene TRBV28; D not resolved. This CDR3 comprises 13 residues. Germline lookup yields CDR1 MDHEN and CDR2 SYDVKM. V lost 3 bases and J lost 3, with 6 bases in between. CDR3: CASSLSYNQPQHF. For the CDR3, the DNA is TGTGCCAGCAGTTTGAGTTACAATCAGCCCCAGCATTTT.

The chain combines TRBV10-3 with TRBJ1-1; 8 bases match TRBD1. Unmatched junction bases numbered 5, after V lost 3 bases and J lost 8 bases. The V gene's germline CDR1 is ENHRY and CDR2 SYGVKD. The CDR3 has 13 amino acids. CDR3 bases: TGTGCCATCAGTGAACACAGGACAGGGGAAGCTTTCTTT. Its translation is CAISEHRTGEAFF.

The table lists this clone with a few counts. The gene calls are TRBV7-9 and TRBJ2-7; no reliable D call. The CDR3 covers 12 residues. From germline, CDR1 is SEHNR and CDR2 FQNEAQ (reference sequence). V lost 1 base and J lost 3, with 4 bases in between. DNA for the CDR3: TGTGCCAGCAGCTTAGGGAGCTACGAGCAGTACTTC. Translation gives CASSLGSYEQYF.

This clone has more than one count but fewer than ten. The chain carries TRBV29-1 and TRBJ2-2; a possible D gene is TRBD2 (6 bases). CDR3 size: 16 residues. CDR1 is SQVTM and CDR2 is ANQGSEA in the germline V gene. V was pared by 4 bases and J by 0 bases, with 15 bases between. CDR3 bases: TGCAGCGTTGTGGGGGGTGTTCAGTCGAACACCGGGGAGCTGTTTTTT. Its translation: CSVVGGVQSNTGELFF.

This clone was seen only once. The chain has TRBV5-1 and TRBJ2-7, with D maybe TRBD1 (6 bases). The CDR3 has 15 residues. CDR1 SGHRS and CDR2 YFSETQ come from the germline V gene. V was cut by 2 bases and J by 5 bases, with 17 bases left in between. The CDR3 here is CASSLSTGFRDEQYF. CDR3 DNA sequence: TGCGCCAGCAGCTTAAGCACAGGGTTTCGGGACGAGCAGTACTTC.

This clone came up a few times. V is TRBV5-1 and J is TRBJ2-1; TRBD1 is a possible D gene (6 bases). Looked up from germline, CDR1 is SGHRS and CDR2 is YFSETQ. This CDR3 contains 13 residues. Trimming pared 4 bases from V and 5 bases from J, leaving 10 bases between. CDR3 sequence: CASSEDSHNEQFF. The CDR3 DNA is TGCGCCAGCAGCGAGGACAGCCACAATGAGCAGTTCTTC.

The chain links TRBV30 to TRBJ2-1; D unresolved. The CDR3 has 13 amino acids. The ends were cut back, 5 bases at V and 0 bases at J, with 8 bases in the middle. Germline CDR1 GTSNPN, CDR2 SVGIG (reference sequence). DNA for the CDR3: TGTGCCTGGTCTAGAAGCTCCTACAATGAGCAGTTCTTC. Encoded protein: CAWSRSSYNEQFF. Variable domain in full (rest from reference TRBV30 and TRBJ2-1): SQTIHQWPATLVQPVGSPLSLECTVEGTSNPNLYWYRQAAGRGLQLLFYSVGIGQISSEVPQNLSASRPQDRQFILSSKKLLLSDSGFYLCAWSRSSYNEQFFGPGTRLTVL.

The CDR3 region has the DNA TGTGCCAGCAGCTTGGTCGGACAGGGATACGAGCAGTACTTC. This gives the protein CASSLVGQGYEQYF. The V gene is TRBV5-5, the J gene TRBJ2-7; 8 bases line up with TRBD1. Germline trimming cut 0 bases from V and 4 bases from J; bases unmatched to any gene: 3. Germline loops: CDR1 SGHKS, CDR2 YYEKEE (reference sequence). This CDR3 contains 14 residues.

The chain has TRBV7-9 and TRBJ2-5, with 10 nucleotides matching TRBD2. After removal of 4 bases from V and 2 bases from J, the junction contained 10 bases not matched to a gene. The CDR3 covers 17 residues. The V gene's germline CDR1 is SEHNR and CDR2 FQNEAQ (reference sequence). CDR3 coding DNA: TGTGCCAGCAGCTCATTTCTAGCGGGGGCCCGACAAGAGACCCAGTACTTC. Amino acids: CASSSFLAGARQETQYF.

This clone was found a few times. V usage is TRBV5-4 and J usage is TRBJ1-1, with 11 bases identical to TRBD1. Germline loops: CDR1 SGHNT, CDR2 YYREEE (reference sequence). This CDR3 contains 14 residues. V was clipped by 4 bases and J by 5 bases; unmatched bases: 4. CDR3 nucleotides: TGTGCCAGCAGCCCTGGGACAGGGGGGACTGAAGCTTTCTTT. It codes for CASSPGTGGTEAFF.

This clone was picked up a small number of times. The CDR3, as DNA: TGTGCCAGCAGTTCTCACAGCACCTACGAGCAGTACTTC. This translates into CASSSHSTYEQYF. J is TRBJ2-7 and V is TRBV28; D call uncertain. In germline, CDR1 is MDHEN, CDR2 SYDVKM. CDR3 length: 13 amino acids. V was cut by 4 bases and J by 2 bases, with 9 bases left in between.

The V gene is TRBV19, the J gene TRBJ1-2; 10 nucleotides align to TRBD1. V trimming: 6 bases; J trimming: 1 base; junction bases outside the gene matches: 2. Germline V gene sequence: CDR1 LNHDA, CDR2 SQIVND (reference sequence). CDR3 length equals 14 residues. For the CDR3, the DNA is TGTGCCAGTAGGGGGACAGGGGATAACTATGGCTACACCTTC. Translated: CASRGTGDNYGYTF.

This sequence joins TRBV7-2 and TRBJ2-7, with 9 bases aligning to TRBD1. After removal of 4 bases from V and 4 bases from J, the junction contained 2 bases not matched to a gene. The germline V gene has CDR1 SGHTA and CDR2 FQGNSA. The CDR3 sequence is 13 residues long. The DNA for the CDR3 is TGTGCCAGCAGCTCCGGGACAGGGTACGAGCAGTACTTC. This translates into CASSSGTGYEQYF.

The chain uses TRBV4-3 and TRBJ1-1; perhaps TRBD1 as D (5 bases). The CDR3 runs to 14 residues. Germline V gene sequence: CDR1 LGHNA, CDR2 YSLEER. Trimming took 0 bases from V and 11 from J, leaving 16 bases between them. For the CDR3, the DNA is TGCGCCAGCAGCCAAGATCAAACAGGACGCGCTGCTTTCTTT. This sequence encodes CASSQDQTGRAAFF.

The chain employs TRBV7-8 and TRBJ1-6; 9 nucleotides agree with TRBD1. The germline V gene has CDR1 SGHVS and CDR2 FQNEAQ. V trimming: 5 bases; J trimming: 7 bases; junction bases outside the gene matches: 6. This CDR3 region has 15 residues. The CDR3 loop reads CASSPGTGLNSPLHF. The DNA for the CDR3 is TGTGCCAGCAGCCCCGGGACAGGGTTAAATTCACCCCTCCACTTT.

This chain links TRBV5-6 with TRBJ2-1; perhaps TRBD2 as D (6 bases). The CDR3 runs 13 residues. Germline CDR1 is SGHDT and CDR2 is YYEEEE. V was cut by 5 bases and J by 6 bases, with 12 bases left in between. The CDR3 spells CASRETSTNEQFF. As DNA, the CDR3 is TGTGCCAGCAGAGAGACTAGTACCAATGAGCAGTTCTTC.

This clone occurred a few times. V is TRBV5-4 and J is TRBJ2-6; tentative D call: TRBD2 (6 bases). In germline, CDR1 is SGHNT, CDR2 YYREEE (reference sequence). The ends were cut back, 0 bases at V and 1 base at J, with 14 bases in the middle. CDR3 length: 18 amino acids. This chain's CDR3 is CASSLVGGGGSGANVLTF. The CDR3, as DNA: TGTGCCAGCAGCTTGGTCGGAGGTGGAGGGTCTGGGGCCAACGTCCTGACTTTC.

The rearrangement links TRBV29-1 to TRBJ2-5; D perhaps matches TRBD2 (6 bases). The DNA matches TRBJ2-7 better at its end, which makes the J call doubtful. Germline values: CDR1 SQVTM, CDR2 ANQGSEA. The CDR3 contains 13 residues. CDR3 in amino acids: CSVLRDSFYEQYF. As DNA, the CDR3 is TGCAGCGTTCTCCGGGACTCATTTTACGAGCAGTACTTC.

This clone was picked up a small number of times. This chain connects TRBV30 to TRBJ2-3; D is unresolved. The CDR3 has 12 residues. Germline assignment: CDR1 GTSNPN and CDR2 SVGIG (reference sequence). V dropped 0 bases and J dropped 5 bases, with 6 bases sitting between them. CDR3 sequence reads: CAWSVNRDTQYF. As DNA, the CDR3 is TGTGCCTGGAGTGTAAACAGAGATACGCAGTATTTT.

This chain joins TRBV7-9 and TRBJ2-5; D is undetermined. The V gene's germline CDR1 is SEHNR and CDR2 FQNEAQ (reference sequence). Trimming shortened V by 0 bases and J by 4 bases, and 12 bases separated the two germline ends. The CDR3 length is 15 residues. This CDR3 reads CASSLAAVSGETQYF. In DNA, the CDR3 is TGTGCCAGCAGCTTAGCTGCGGTGTCGGGAGAGACCCAGTACTTC.

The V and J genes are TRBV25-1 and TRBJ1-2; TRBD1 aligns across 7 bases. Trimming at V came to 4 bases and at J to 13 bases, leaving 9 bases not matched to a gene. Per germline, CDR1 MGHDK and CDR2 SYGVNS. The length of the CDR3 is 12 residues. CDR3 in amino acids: CASSGGQVVFTF. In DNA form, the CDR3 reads TGTGCCAGCAGTGGCGGACAGGTGGTGTTCACCTTC.

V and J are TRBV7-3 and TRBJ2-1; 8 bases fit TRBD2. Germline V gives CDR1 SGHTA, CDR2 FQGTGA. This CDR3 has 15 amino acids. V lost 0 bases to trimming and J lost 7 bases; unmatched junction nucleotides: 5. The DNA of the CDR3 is TGTGCCAGCAGCTTAACACGGGGGGGCCTGAATGAGCAGTTCTTC. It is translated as CASSLTRGGLNEQFF.

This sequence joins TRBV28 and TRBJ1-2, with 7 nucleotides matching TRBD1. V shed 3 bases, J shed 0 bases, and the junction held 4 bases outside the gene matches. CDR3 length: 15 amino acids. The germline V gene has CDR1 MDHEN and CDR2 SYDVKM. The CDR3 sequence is CASSFPRGSNYGYTF. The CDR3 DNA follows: TGTGCCAGCAGTTTCCCCAGGGGGTCTAACTATGGCTACACCTTC.

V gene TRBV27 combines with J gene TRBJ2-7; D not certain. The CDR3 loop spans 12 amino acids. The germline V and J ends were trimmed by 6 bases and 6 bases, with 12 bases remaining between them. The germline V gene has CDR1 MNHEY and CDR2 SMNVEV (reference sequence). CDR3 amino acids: CASSRVIGEQYF. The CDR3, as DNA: TGTGCCAGCAGCCGGGTAATCGGCGAGCAGTACTTC.

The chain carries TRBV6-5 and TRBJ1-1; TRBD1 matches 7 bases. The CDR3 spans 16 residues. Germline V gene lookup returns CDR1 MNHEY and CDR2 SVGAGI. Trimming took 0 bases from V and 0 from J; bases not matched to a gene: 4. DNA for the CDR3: TGTGCCAGCAGTTACTCTTCCGGGACAGTGAACACTGAAGCTTTCTTT. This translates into CASSYSSGTVNTEAFF.

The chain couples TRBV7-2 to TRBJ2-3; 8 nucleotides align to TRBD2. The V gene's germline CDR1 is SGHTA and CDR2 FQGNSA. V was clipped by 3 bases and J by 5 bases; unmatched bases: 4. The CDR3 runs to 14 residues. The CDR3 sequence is CASSLGLEVDTQYF. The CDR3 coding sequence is TGTGCCAGCAGCTTGGGACTAGAGGTAGATACGCAGTATTTT.

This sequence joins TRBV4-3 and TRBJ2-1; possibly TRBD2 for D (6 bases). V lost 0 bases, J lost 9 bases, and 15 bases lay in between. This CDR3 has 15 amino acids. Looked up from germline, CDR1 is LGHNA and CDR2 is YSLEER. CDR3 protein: CASSQEAVGGVEQFF. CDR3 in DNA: TGCGCCAGCAGCCAAGAGGCGGTTGGCGGGGTTGAGCAGTTCTTC.